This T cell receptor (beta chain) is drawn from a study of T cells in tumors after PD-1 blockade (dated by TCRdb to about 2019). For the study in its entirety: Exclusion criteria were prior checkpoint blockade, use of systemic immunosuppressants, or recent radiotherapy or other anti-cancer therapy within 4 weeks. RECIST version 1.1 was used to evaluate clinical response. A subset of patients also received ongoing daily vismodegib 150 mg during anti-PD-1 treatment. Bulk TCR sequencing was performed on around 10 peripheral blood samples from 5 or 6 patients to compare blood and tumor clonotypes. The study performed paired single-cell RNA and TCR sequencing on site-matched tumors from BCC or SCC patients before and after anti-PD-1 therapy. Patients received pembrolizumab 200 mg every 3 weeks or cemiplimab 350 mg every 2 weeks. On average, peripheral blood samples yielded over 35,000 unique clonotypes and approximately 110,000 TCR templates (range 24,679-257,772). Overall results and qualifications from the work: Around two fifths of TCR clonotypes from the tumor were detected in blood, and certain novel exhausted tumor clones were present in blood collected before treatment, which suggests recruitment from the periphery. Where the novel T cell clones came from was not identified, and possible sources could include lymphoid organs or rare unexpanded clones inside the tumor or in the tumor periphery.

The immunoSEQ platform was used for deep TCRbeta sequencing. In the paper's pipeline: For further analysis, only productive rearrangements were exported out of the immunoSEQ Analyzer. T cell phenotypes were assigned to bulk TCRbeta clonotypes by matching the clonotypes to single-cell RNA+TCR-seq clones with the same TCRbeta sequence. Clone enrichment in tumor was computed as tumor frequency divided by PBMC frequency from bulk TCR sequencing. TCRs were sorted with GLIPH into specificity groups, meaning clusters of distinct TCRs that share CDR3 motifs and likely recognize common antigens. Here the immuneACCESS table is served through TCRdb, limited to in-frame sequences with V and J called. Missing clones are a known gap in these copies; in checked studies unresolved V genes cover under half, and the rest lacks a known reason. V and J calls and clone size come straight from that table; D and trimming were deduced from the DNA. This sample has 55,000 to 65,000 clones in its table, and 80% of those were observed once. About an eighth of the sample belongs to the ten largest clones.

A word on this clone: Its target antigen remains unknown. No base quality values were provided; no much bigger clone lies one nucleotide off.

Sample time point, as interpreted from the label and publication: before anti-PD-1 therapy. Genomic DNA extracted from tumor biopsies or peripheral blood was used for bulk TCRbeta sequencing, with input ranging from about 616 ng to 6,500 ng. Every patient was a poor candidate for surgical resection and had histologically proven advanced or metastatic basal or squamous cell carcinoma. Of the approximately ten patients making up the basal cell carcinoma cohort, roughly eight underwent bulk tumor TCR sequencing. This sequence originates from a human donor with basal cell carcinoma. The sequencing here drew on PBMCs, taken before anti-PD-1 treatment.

The DNA sequence follows: TGCGCCAGCAGCCGGGTGGCGGGGGGCCTTCAAGAGACCCAGTACTTC. This gives the protein CASSRVAGGLQETQYF. The chain links TRBV5-1 with TRBJ2-5, with 8 junctional bases fitting TRBD2. Germline trimming: 4 bases from V, 2 bases from J; junction bases outside gene matches: 10. The CDR3 goes from the cysteine to the phenylalanine over 16 residues. The read is trimmed to its CDR3 DNA, 48 bases read in frame from base 1. Looking up the germline V gene yields CDR1 SGHRS and CDR2 YFSETQ.